These T cell receptor beta chains were read from a single sample in a study of T cells in Graves' hyperthyroidism and ophthalmopathy. TCRdb ran MiXCR on the multiplex PCR reads and lists one entry per CDR3 protein. This table has approximately 870,000 distinct CDR3 sequences, roughly 37% appearing once. The source material was blood. Every receptor here comes from a man in his late teens or twenties with Graves' hyperthyroidism. Both conserved end residues are part of each CDR3. The D gene is left open where the match is weak. Clone size is shown for a subset of rows, as once, few, many or a class of expanded clone.

abundance	d_gene	v_gene	j_gene	CDR3nt	CDR3aa
NA	NA	TRBV12-3/TRBV12-4	TRBJ1-1	TGTGCCAGCAGTTTAAGTCGCGCAGGGACTGAAGCTTTCTTT	CASSLSRAGTEAFF
few	NA	TRBV5-1	TRBJ1-3	TGCGCCAGCAGCTTGGGAAGACAGACTGGAAACACCATATATTTT	CASSLGRQTGNTIYF
few	NA	TRBV20-1	TRBJ2-5	TGCAGTGCTCAGGGGCAGGGCGGCTCTGAAGAGACCCAGTACTTC	CSAQGQGGSEETQYF
many	TRBD1	TRBV15	TRBJ1-5	TGTGCCACCAGCAGTCAGGGGGATCAGCCCCAGCATTTT	CATSSQGDQPQHF
many	NA	TRBV29-1	TRBJ1-1	TGCAGCGTTGAAGAAGGAGGCACTGAAGCTTTCTTT	CSVEEGGTEAFF
many	NA	TRBV7-2	TRBJ2-7	TGTGCCAGCAGCCGTCCGCTATCGGGGCAGTACTTC	CASSRPLSGQYF
many	TRBD2	TRBV15	TRBJ2-7	TGTGCCACCAGCTCCCTCTGGGGCGGGAGGGACGAGCAGTACTTC	CATSSLWGGRDEQYF
NA	TRBD1	TRBV5-1	TRBJ2-5	TGCGCCAGCAGCTTGTTGGACAGGGCAGAGACCCAGTACTTC	CASSLLDRAETQYF
NA	TRBD2	TRBV12-3/TRBV12-4	TRBJ2-2	TGTGCCAGCAGCCATAGCGGGAGGAGAACCGGGGAGCTGTTTTTT	CASSHSGRRTGELFF
many	NA	TRBV6-5	TRBJ1-6	TGTGCCAGCACCACAGGACTTAATTCACCCCTCCACTTT	CASTTGLNSPLHF
NA	TRBD1	TRBV5-1	TRBJ1-5	TGCGCCAGCACACACACCGGGGACAGCTACGAGCATTTT	CASTHTGDSYEHF
NA	NA	TRBV29-1	TRBJ1-4	TGCAGCGTTGTTGGTGAAAAACTGTTTTTT	CSVVGEKLFF
few	NA	TRBV7-6	TRBJ1-4	TGTGCCAGCAGCCCATCCGCGGTAGATCCTTATGGGAATGAAAAACTGTTTTTT	CASSPSAVDPYGNEKLFF
many	TRBD1	TRBV29-1	TRBJ2-7	TGCAGCGCCGACAGGGGTGGAAACGAGCAGTACTTC	CSADRGGNEQYF
many	TRBD1	TRBV19	TRBJ1-1	TGTGCCAGTAGGGAACAGGGGAGGACTGAAGCTTTCTTT	CASREQGRTEAFF
few	NA	TRBV4-3	TRBJ1-1	TGCGCCAGCAGCCCCCCGACTTCGAGGACTGAAGCTTTCTTT	CASSPPTSRTEAFF
few	TRBD2	TRBV7-3	TRBJ2-2	TGTGCCAGCAGCTTGCAGACTAGCGGGAGCACCGGGGAGCTGTTTTTT	CASSLQTSGSTGELFF
once	NA	TRBV20-1	TRBJ1-2	TGCAGTGCCCTGGGGGACTATGGCTACACCTTC	CSALGDYGYTF
once	TRBD1	TRBV15	TRBJ1-5	TGTGCCACCAGCAGCACGGGGACAGACAGCAATCAGCCCCAGCATTTT	CATSSTGTDSNQPQHF
many	TRBD1	TRBV7-9	TRBJ2-5	TGTGCCAGCAGCTTGGCGGGACAGGGGGCAGAGACCCAGTACTTC	CASSLAGQGAETQYF
many	NA	TRBV10-3	TRBJ1-1	TGTGCCATCAGTGATCAGGGATTCATGAACACTGAAGCTTTCTTT	CAISDQGFMNTEAFF
many	NA	TRBV19	TRBJ2-7	TGTGCCAGTAGCATTGACCTTTTC	CASSIDLF
NA	NA	TRBV24-1	TRBJ2-5	TGTGCCACCAGTGACTCAAACGGATGGGAGACCCAGTACTTC	CATSDSNGWETQYF
NA	NA	TRBV5-1	TRBJ2-7	TGCGCCAGCAGCTGGGAGGACAGGACTACCTACGAGCAGTACTTC	CASSWEDRTTYEQYF
NA	NA	TRBV9	TRBJ2-2	TGTGCCAGCAGCTTGGCCTCGACTAGTTCCTACGGGGAGCTGTTTTTT	CASSLASTSSYGELFF
once	NA	TRBV19	TRBJ2-6	TGTGCCAGTAGTATCCCGACTTTC	CASSIPTF
NA	NA	TRBV2	TRBJ2-7	TGTGCCAGCATCCCCCTACTCGGGAGCGGCGCCTACGACGAGCAGTACTTC	CASIPLLGSGAYDEQYF
NA	NA	TRBV19	TRBJ1-1	TGTGCCAGCAGTCCAGGGGTCTACACTGAAGCTTTCTTT	CASSPGVYTEAFF
many	NA	TRBV29-1	TRBJ1-1	TGCAGCGTTGTTCTGGCAGGGGTGTATGAAGCTTTCTTT	CSVVLAGVYEAFF
many	NA	TRBV7-2	TRBJ1-5	TGTGCCAGCAGTTTTCGGGTGGGGAGCAATCAGCCCCAGCATTTT	CASSFRVGSNQPQHF
many	NA	TRBV29-1	TRBJ1-1	TGCAGCGTTGAGAAACAGGGTAACGGGGAAGCTTTCTTT	CSVEKQGNGEAFF
NA	NA	TRBV6-6	TRBJ2-7	TGTGCCAGCAGCCCTTTTGGACTGAAGAGCTACTACGAGCAGTACTTC	CASSPFGLKSYYEQYF